This entry lists 9 T cell receptor beta chains sequenced from one sample in a study of identical twins. One entry per CDR3 protein results from TCRdb running MiXCR on the 5' RACE reads. Here the sample spans about 330,000 distinct CDR3 sequences, roughly 12% being singletons. The same sample was also used in a study of yellow fever vaccine responses in identical twins.

What was sequenced was CD8+ T cells sorted from blood. These TCRs come from a woman between 18 and 29 years old in good health.

CDR3: CASSVGTRAGGFTDTQYF. The DNA of the CDR3 is TGTGCCAGCAGCGTCGGGACCCGAGCGGGAGGGTTTACAGATACGCAGTATTTT. V and J are TRBV9 and TRBJ2-3, with 10 bases identical to TRBD2. This CDR3 comprises 18 residues. Germline CDR1 is SGDLS and CDR2 is YYNGEE. After removal of 2 bases from V and 3 bases from J, the junction contained 12 bases not matched to a gene. The full variable domain, with the rest looked up from reference TRBV9 and TRBJ2-3, is DSGVTQTPKHLITATGQRVTLRCSPRSGDLSVYWYQQSLDQGLQFLIQYYNGEERAKGNILERFSAQQFPDLHSELNLSSLELGDSALYFCASSVGTRAGGFTDTQYFGPGTRLTVL.

CDR3 in DNA: TGTGCCAGCAGTGAATGGGGACAGACCTACGAGCAGTACGTC. The encoded protein is CASSEWGQTYEQYV. The chain combines TRBV6-1 with TRBJ2-7; 7 positions agree with TRBD1. Per the germline V gene, CDR1 is MNHNS and CDR2 is SASEGT. Germline trimming cut 2 bases from V and 2 bases from J; bases unmatched to any gene: 3. The CDR3 runs 14 residues.

This clonotype was seen a few times. V is TRBV28 and J is TRBJ2-5, with TRBD1 identical over 9 bases. V lost 2 bases to trimming and J lost 5 bases; unmatched junction nucleotides: 6. This CDR3 has 15 amino acids. Germline lookup yields CDR1 MDHEN and CDR2 SYDVKM. The CDR3 loop reads CASSLGDREDETQYF. In nucleotides, the CDR3 is TGTGCCAGCAGTTTAGGGGACAGGGAGGATGAGACCCAGTACTTC.

This clonotype occurred many times. The chain has TRBV24-1 and TRBJ2-1; D perhaps matches TRBD2 (6 bases). From germline, CDR1 is KGHDR and CDR2 SFDVKD. Between the trimmed V and J ends, which lost 5 bases and 3 bases, there was a span of 13 bases. The CDR3 is made up of 15 amino acids. The CDR3 region has the DNA TGTGCCACCAGTGGCCGGGAGTATGTCTACAATGAGCAGTTCTTC. Amino acids: CATSGREYVYNEQFF.

In this sample, this clonotype turned up a few times. CDR3 sequence: CATSDSADTIYNEQFF. Here the CDR3 DNA reads TGTGCCACCAGTGATTCAGCGGACACCATCTACAATGAGCAGTTCTTC. V gene TRBV24-1 combines with J gene TRBJ2-1; TRBD1 or TRBD2 may be the D gene (5 bases each). The CDR3 spans 16 residues. Germline assignment: CDR1 KGHDR and CDR2 SFDVKD. V shed 2 bases and J shed 3 bases, with 13 bases lying between them.

CDR3 loop: CASSQVAAGGTDTQYF. The CDR3 DNA reads as TGCGCCAGCAGCCAAGTAGCAGCGGGGGGCACAGATACGCAGTATTTT. The chain carries TRBV4-1 and TRBJ2-3, with 8 bases aligning to TRBD2. The germline V gene encodes CDR1 MGHRA and CDR2 YSYEKL. Trimming at V came to 1 base and at J to 1 base, leaving 4 bases not matched to a gene. The CDR3 spans 16 residues.

The table lists this clonotype with many counts. V is TRBV5-1 and J is TRBJ2-1; perhaps TRBD2 as D (6 bases). This CDR3 has 15 amino acids. Germline loops: CDR1 SGHRS, CDR2 YFSETQ. V was shortened by 5 bases and J by 4 bases, with 16 bases between the two germline ends. Written as DNA, the CDR3 is TGCGCCAGCAGGGGCCTAGAGGAGGGTTACAATGAGCAGTTCTTC. The encoded protein is CASRGLEEGYNEQFF.

This clonotype came up many times. This chain links TRBV12-3 or TRBV12-4 with TRBJ2-4; D may be TRBD1 (5 bases). The V end lost 3 bases, the J end lost 9 bases, and 15 bases lay between the germline ends. CDR3 length equals 14 residues. The CDR3 region is CASSLSAGYGIQYF. CDR3 coding DNA: TGTGCCAGCAGTTTGTCAGCAGGGTATGGCATTCAGTACTTC.

V gene TRBV7-9 combines with J gene TRBJ1-1; D ambiguous. The V gene lost 1 base and the J gene lost 3 bases, with 9 bases spanning the gap. Germline V CDR1 and CDR2: SEHNR, FQNEAQ (reference sequence). The CDR3 loop spans 14 amino acids. CDR3 in DNA: TGTGCCAGCAGCTTAGGGTGGGGAGACACTGAAGCTTTCTTT. Its protein is CASSLGWGDTEAFF.